One and the same sample provided the 22 T cell receptor beta chains below, sequenced in a study of OX40 agonist ivuxolimab in advanced cancers. Repertoires were generated with immunoSEQ multiplex PCR, while TCRdb's copy carries only in-frame clones and drops some. The repertoire includes about 98,000 clones, 87% of them detected once, and 0.5% to 0.55% sits in the top ten. Source: CD4+ or CD8+ T cells sorted from blood, taken in a trial of the OX40 agonist ivuxolimab. The source is an adult with an advanced solid tumor such as melanoma, head and neck, liver or kidney cancer.

This clone came up a few times. The CDR3 bases are TGTGCCAGCAGCTACGGGCCAGGCTCCTACAATGAGCAGTTCTTC. As protein: CASSYGPGSYNEQFF. The chain links TRBV7-3 to TRBJ2-1, with D uncertain. This CDR3 is 15 amino acids long. Germline CDR1 reads SGHTA; CDR2 reads FQGTGA. Trimming pared 4 bases from V and 0 bases from J, leaving 10 bases between. Based on the CDR3 plus reference TRBV7-3 and TRBJ2-1, the full variable domain is GAGVSQTPSNKVTEKGKYVELRCDPISGHTALYWYRQSLGQGPEFLIYFQGTGAADDSGLPNDRFFAVRPEGSVSTLKIQRTERGDSAVYLCASSYGPGSYNEQFFGPGTRLTVL.

This clone has only a few counts. This chain uses TRBV28 with TRBJ2-1; 8 nucleotides match TRBD2. CDR3 length: 15 amino acids. Germline-derived CDR1 and CDR2 are MDHEN and SYDVKM. The J segment lost 7 bases and the V segment lost 7 bases, leaving 12 bases of the junction unmatched. Here the CDR3 DNA reads TGTGCCAGCACCCTGAGCGGGGGCGCGGGGAATGAGCAGTTCTTC. It encodes CASTLSGGAGNEQFF. Drawing the rest from reference TRBV28 and TRBJ2-1, the complete variable domain is DVKVTQSSRYLVKRTGEKVFLECVQDMDHENMFWYRQDPGLGLRLIYFSYDVKMKEKGDIPEGYSVSREKKERFSLILESASTNQTSMYLCASTLSGGAGNEQFFGPGTRLTVL.

The chain is built from TRBV7-9 and TRBJ1-5; a weak D match, TRBD1 (6 bases). The V gene lost 5 bases and the J gene lost 7 bases, with 24 bases spanning the gap. The CDR3 covers 17 residues. The germline gives CDR1 SEHNR, CDR2 FQNEAQ (reference sequence). This CDR3 is CASSPGGADHTGQPQHF. In DNA, the CDR3 is TGTGCCAGCAGCCCGGGGGGGGCGGATCATACGGGGCAGCCCCAGCATTTT. The complete variable domain, with remaining parts taken from reference TRBV7-9 and TRBJ1-5, reads DTGVSQNPRHKITKRGQNVTFRCDPISEHNRLYWYRQTLGQGPEFLTYFQNEAQLEKSRLLSDRFSAERPKGSFSTLEIQRTEQGDSAMYLCASSPGGADHTGQPQHFGDGTRLSIL.

The V gene is TRBV5-6, the J gene TRBJ1-2; D is possibly TRBD1 (6 bases). The ends were cut back, 1 base at V and 8 bases at J, with 12 bases in the middle. Per the germline V gene, CDR1 is SGHDT and CDR2 is YYEEEE. This CDR3 region has 13 residues. The CDR3 nucleotides are TGTGCCAGCAGCTTGTCAGGGGAGGGAGGCTACACCTTC. This gives the protein CASSLSGEGGYTF.

Worth noting for this clone: Other DNA variants within this sample encode the same CDR3. This chain connects TRBV5-4 to TRBJ2-3; TRBD2 matches 10 bases. The CDR3 covers 14 residues. The J segment lost 6 bases and the V segment lost 4 bases, leaving 5 bases of the junction unmatched. Germline V gene sequence: CDR1 SGHNT, CDR2 YYREEE (reference sequence). CDR3 protein: CASSLSGGADTQYF. CDR3 sequence (DNA): TGTGCCAGCAGCCTAAGCGGGGGGGCTGATACGCAGTATTTT.

The count of this clone is one. The gene calls are TRBV21-1 and TRBJ1-2; the table's D call TRBD1 went unverified against the DNA. TRBV21-1 is recorded as a pseudogene. The CDR3 length is 19 residues. The CDR3 DNA is TGTGCCAGCAGCCTACAGAAGGGGGTTGTAAGGGGGTCTAACTATGGCTACACCTTC. The encoded protein is CASSLQKGVVRGSNYGYTF.

The chain recombines TRBV7-6 with TRBJ1-2, with a possible D match to TRBD1 (6 bases). V dropped 1 base and J dropped 2 bases, with 8 bases sitting between them. The CDR3 has 14 amino acids. The V gene's germline CDR1 is SGHVS and CDR2 FNYEAQ. The CDR3 sequence: CASSLDTGNYGYTF. The CDR3 coding sequence is TGTGCCAGCAGCTTAGATACAGGGAACTATGGCTACACCTTC. Based on the CDR3 plus reference TRBV7-6 and TRBJ1-2, the full variable domain is GAGVSQSPRYKVTKRGQDVALRCDPISGHVSLYWYRQALGQGPEFLTYFNYEAQQDKSGLPNDRFSAERPEGSISTLTIQRTEQRDSAMYRCASSLDTGNYGYTFGSGTRLTVV.

This rearrangement joins TRBV19 to TRBJ2-3, with D perhaps matching TRBD1 (6 bases). CDR1 LNHDA and CDR2 SQIVND come from the germline V gene (reference sequence). CDR3 size: 13 residues. The V gene lost 6 bases and the J gene lost 3 bases, with 10 bases spanning the gap. CDR3 coding DNA: TGTGCCAGTAGCGGACAGAGAACAGATACGCAGTATTTT. Translated: CASSGQRTDTQYF.

The rearrangement uses TRBV10-3 and TRBJ2-5; TRBD2 agrees at 8 bases. This CDR3 comprises 14 residues. Germline assignment: CDR1 ENHRY and CDR2 SYGVKD. J lost 0 bases, V lost 8 bases, and 5 bases had no gene match. CDR3 sequence reads: CAISPGGDQETQYF. Here the CDR3 DNA reads TGTGCCATCTCACCGGGGGGGGACCAAGAGACCCAGTACTTC.

The chain uses TRBV19 and TRBJ2-1; 10 nucleotides agree with TRBD2. The ends lost 9 bases at V and 0 bases at J; junction bases unmatched: 2. The CDR3 covers 14 residues. Germline lookup yields CDR1 LNHDA and CDR2 SQIVND (reference sequence). CDR3 sequence (DNA): TGTGCCAGCAGCGGGGGGGGCTCCTACAATGAGCAGTTCTTC. Its translation: CASSGGGSYNEQFF.

The chain has TRBV2 and TRBJ2-5; tentative D call: TRBD1 (6 bases). This CDR3 has 14 residues. Germline loops: CDR1 SNHLY, CDR2 FYNNEI. V was trimmed by 5 bases and J by 3 bases, leaving 13 bases between them. This chain's CDR3 is CASSTTGAEETQYF. DNA for the CDR3: TGTGCCAGCAGTACGACAGGAGCCGAAGAGACCCAGTACTTC. The whole variable domain, filled in from reference TRBV2 and TRBJ2-5, reads EPEVTQTPSHQVTQMGQEVILRCVPISNHLYFYWYRQILGQKVEFLVSFYNNEISEKSEIFDDQFSVERPDGSNFTLKIRSTKLEDSAMYFCASSTTGAEETQYFGPGTRLLVL.

The chain couples TRBV7-3 to TRBJ2-6; no definite D call. V was cut by 6 bases and J by 2 bases, with 17 bases left in between. Germline CDR1 reads SGHTA; CDR2 reads FQGTGA. The CDR3 covers 17 residues. CDR3 region: CASSPSNAAAGANVLTF. CDR3 nucleotides: TGTGCCAGCAGTCCCAGTAATGCCGCGGCTGGGGCCAACGTCCTGACTTTC. Complete variable domain (other parts from reference TRBV7-3 and TRBJ2-6): GAGVSQTPSNKVTEKGKYVELRCDPISGHTALYWYRQSLGQGPEFLIYFQGTGAADDSGLPNDRFFAVRPEGSVSTLKIQRTERGDSAVYLCASSPSNAAAGANVLTFGAGSRLTVL.

The rearrangement links TRBV28 to TRBJ1-2, with a weak D call TRBD1 (6 bases). CDR3 length: 13 amino acids. CDR1 and CDR2 (germline): MDHEN, SYDVKM. Trimming removed 7 bases at V and 8 bases at J, with 17 bases between. CDR3 nucleotides: TGTGCCAGCACCGCCGGGGGCCGACAGGGCTACACCTTC. Its protein product is CASTAGGRQGYTF.

The chain joins TRBV10-1 to TRBJ2-1; tentatively, D is TRBD1 or TRBD2 (5 bases each). The CDR3 is 14 amino acids. Trimming took off 4 bases at V and 4 bases at J, with 11 bases between the two ends. Germline V lookup: CDR1 WNHNN, CDR2 SYGVQD (reference sequence). The CDR3 nucleotides are TGCGCCAGCAGTGGGGGGTCACATTACAATGAGCAGTTCTTC. It is translated as CASSGGSHYNEQFF.

V and J are TRBV7-2 and TRBJ2-1; unclear D gene. The CDR3 contains 12 residues. Germline V gives CDR1 SGHTA, CDR2 FQGNSA. Trimming shortened V by 5 bases and J by 4 bases, and 6 bases separated the two germline ends. This CDR3 reads CASSTLYNEQFF. The CDR3 nucleotides are TGTGCCAGCAGCACTCTTTACAATGAGCAGTTCTTC.

The chain combines TRBV11-2 with TRBJ2-3; D call uncertain. CDR3 length: 14 residues. V lost 5 bases, J lost 0 bases, and 9 bases lay in between. From germline, CDR1 is SGHAT and CDR2 FQNNGV. For the CDR3, the DNA is TGTGCCAGCAGCCGAGGCGGTAGCACAGATACGCAGTATTTT. This gives the protein CASSRGGSTDTQYF. Looking up the rest from reference TRBV11-2 and TRBJ2-3 gives the full variable domain: EAGVAQSPRYKIIEKRQSVAFWCNPISGHATLYWYQQILGQGPKLLIQFQNNGVVDDSQLPKDRFSAERLKGVDSTLKIQPAKLEDSAVYLCASSRGGSTDTQYFGPGTRLTVL.

The chain uses TRBV7-2 and TRBJ1-2, with TRBD1 as a possible D gene (5 bases). Trimming pared 5 bases from V and 8 bases from J, leaving 12 bases between. Looked up from germline, CDR1 is SGHTA and CDR2 is FQGNSA. CDR3 length: 12 residues. CDR3 sequence: CASSQRGGGYTF. The CDR3 nucleotides are TGTGCCAGCAGCCAACGCGGGGGAGGCTACACCTTC.

V and J are TRBV4-3 and TRBJ1-1, with TRBD1 as a possible D gene (5 bases). Germline assignment: CDR1 LGHNA and CDR2 YSLEER. This CDR3 comprises 16 residues. V was cut by 2 bases and J by 1 base, with 14 bases left in between. The CDR3 protein is CASSQKTGGWNTEAFF. In DNA form, the CDR3 reads TGCGCCAGCAGCCAAAAAACGGGGGGGTGGAACACTGAAGCTTTCTTT.

The gene calls are TRBV14 and TRBJ1-2, with TRBD1 matching 7 bases. This CDR3 is built from 16 residues. Germline V lookup: CDR1 SGHDN, CDR2 FVKESK. V shed 4 bases, J shed 4 bases, and the junction held 12 bases outside the gene matches. CDR3 coding DNA: TGTGCCAGCAGCCGTCGAGGGGGCGAGTTTGTCTATGGCTACACCTTC. Its translation is CASSRRGGEFVYGYTF.

Written as DNA, the CDR3 is TGTGCCAGCAGCCCACGGACAGGATTCTACAATGAGCAGTTCTTC. This gives the protein CASSPRTGFYNEQFF. The rearrangement links TRBV9 to TRBJ2-1, with 7 bases identical to TRBD1. CDR3 length: 15 residues. Germline V lookup: CDR1 SGDLS, CDR2 YYNGEE. V dropped 4 bases and J dropped 3; count of bases not matched to a gene: 7.

As regards this clone: No conserved phenylalanine or tryptophan is present at the end of the CDR3, so a read error is the likely explanation. This chain uses TRBV11-2 with TRBJ1-6; 8 nucleotides align to TRBD1. Trimming took 1 base from V and 9 from J; bases not matched to a gene: 11. The CDR3 sequence is 17 residues long. Germline V CDR1 and CDR2: SGHAT, FQNNGV. DNA for the CDR3: TGTGCCAGCAGCTTAGGTTCTATACAGGGGGGTGGTTCACCCCTCCACCTT. It encodes CASSLGSIQGGGSPLHL.

The V gene is TRBV5-1, the J gene TRBJ2-3; 8 bases match TRBD1. V trimming: 4 bases; J trimming: 0 bases; junction bases outside the gene matches: 16. The CDR3 contains 19 residues. Germline V gene data show CDR1 as SGHRS and CDR2 as YFSETQ. Written as DNA, the CDR3 is TGCGCCAGCAGCCCCAAGCACTCGGACAGGGACCAAAGCACAGATACGCAGTATTTT. Protein product: CASSPKHSDRDQSTDTQYF.